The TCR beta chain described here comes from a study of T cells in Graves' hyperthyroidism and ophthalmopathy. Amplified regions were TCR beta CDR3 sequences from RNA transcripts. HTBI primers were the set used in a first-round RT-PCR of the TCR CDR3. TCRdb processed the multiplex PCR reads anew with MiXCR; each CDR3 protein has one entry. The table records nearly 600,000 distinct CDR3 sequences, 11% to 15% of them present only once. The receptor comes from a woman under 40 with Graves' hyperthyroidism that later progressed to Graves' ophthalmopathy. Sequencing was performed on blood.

The CDR3 sequence is CSVGRDASGPDTQYF. CDR3 DNA: TGCAGCGTTGGTCGGGACGCAAGCGGTCCAGATACGCAGTATTTT. The chain uses TRBV29-1 and TRBJ2-3; D possibly matches TRBD1 or TRBD2 (5 bases each). V lost 4 bases and J 4 bases, leaving 18 bases between the germline ends. The germline V gene has CDR1 SQVTM and CDR2 ANQGSEA. The CDR3 runs to 15 residues.